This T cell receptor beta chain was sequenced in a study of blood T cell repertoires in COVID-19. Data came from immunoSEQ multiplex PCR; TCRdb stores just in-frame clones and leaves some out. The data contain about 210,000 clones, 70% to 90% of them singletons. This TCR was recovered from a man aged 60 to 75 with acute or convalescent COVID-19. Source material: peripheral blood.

CDR3 sequence (DNA): TGTGCCAGCAGTGATTCCTACAGGGGTAACTATGGCTACACCTTC. The encoded protein is CASSDSYRGNYGYTF. This sequence joins TRBV6-4 and TRBJ1-2; 7 nucleotides line up with TRBD1. The CDR3 is 15 amino acids. Per germline, CDR1 MRHNA and CDR2 SNTAGT. The junction had 5 bases not matched to a gene; V was cut back by 3 bases and J by 1 base.